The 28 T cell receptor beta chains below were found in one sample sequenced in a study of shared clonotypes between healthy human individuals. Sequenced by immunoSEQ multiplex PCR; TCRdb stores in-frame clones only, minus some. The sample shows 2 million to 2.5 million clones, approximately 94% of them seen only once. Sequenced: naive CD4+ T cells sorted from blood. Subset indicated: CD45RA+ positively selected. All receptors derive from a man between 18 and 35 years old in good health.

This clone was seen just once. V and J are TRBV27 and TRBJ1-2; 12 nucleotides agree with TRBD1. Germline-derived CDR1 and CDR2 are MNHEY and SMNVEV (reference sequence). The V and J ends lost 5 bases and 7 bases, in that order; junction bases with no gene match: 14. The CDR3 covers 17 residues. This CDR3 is CASSPSFRDRGHGGYTF. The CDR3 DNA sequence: TGTGCCAGCAGTCCCTCCTTCCGGGACAGGGGGCACGGTGGCTACACCTTC.

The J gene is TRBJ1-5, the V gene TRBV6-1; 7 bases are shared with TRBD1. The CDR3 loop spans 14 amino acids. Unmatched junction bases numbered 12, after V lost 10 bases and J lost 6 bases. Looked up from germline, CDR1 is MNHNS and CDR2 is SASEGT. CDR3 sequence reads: CATDLTGNFQPQHF. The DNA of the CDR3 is TGTGCCACCGACTTGACAGGGAACTTTCAGCCCCAGCATTTT.

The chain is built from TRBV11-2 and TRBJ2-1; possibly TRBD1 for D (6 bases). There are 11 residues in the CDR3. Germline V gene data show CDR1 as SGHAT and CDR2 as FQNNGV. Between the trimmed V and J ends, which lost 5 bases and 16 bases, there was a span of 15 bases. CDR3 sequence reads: CASSVQGVNFF. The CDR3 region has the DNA TGTGCCAGCAGCGTACAGGGCGTAAACTTCTTC.

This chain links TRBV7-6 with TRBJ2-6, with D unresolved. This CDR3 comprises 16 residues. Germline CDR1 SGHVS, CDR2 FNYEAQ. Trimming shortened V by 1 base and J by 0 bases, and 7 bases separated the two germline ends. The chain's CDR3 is CASSLDGDSGANVLTF. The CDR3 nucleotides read TGTGCCAGCAGCTTAGACGGCGACTCTGGGGCCAACGTCCTGACTTTC.

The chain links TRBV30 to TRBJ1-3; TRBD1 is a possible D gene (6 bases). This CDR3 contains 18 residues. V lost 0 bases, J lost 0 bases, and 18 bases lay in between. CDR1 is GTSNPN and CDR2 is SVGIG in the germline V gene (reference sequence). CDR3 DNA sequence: TGTGCCTGGAGTGTGCGACTACAAGGGGGACACTCTGGAAACACCATATATTTT. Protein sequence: CAWSVRLQGGHSGNTIYF. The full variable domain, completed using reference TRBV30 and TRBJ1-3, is SQTIHQWPATLVQPVGSPLSLECTVEGTSNPNLYWYRQAAGRGLQLLFYSVGIGQISSEVPQNLSASRPQDRQFILSSKKLLLSDSGFYLCAWSVRLQGGHSGNTIYFGEGSWLTVV.

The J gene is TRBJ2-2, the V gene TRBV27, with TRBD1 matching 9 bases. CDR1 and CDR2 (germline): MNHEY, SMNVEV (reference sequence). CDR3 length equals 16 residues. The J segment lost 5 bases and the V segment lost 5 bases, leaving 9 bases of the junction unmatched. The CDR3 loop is CASSNLGDRVTGELFF. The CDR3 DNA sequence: TGTGCCAGCAGTAACTTGGGGGACAGGGTAACCGGGGAGCTGTTTTTT.

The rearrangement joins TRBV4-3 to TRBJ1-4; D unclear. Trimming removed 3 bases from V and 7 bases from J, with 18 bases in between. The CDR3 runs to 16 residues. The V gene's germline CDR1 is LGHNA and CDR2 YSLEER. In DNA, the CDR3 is TGCGCCAGCAGCCATGGTGACGGAGGGTTTTTTGAAAAACTGTTTTTT. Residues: CASSHGDGGFFEKLFF.

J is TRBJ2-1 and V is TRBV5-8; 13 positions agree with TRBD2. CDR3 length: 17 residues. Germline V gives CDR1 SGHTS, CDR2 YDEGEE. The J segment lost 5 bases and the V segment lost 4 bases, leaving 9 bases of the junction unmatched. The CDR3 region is CASSETTSGGAHNEQFF. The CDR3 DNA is TGTGCCAGCAGCGAAACCACTAGCGGGGGGGCCCACAATGAGCAGTTCTTC.

The CDR3 spells CASSATARLQAADEQYF. The CDR3 region has the DNA TGTGCCAGCAGTGCTACCGCCCGACTCCAGGCCGCCGACGAGCAGTACTTC. The chain employs TRBV2 and TRBJ2-7; the D is unclear. Trimming pared 4 bases from V and 5 bases from J, leaving 24 bases between. CDR1 and CDR2 from the germline V gene are SNHLY and FYNNEI. CDR3 size: 17 residues. The entire variable domain, with the rest obtained from reference TRBV2 and TRBJ2-7, is as follows: EPEVTQTPSHQVTQMGQEVILRCVPISNHLYFYWYRQILGQKVEFLVSFYNNEISEKSEIFDDQFSVERPDGSNFTLKIRSTKLEDSAMYFCASSATARLQAADEQYFGPGTRLTVT.

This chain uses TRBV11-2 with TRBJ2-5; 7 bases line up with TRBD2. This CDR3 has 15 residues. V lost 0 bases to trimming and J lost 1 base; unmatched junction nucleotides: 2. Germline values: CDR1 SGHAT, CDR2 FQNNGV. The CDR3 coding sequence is TGTGCCAGCAGCTTAGAGGGAGGGTTCCAAGAGACCCAGTACTTC. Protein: CASSLEGGFQETQYF.

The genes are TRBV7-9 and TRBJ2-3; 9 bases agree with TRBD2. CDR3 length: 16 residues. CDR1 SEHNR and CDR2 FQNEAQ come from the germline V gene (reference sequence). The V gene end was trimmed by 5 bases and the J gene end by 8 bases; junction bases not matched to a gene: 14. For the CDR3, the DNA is TGTGCCAGCAGCCAGGGACTAGCAGGGCCCCCCGGTACGCAGTATTTT. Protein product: CASSQGLAGPPGTQYF.

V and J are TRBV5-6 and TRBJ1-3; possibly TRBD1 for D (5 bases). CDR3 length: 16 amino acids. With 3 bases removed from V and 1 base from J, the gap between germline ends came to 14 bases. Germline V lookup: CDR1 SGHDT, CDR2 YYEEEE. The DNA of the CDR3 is TGTGCCAGCAGCTCAGATCAGGGCTTTTCTGGAAACACCATATATTTT. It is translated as CASSSDQGFSGNTIYF.

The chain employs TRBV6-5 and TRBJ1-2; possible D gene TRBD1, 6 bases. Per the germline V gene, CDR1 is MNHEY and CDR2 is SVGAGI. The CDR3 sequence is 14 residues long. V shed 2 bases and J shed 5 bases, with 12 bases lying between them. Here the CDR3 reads CASSYGGRGYGYTF. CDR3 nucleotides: TGTGCCAGCAGTTACGGGGGGCGAGGATATGGCTACACCTTC.

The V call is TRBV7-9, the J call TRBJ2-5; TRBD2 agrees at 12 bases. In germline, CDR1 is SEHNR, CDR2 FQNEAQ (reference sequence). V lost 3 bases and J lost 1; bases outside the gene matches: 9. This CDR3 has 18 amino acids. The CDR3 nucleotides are TGTGCCAGCAGCTTTCCCGGACTAGCGGGGACTTTCCAAGAGACCCAGTACTTC. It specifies CASSFPGLAGTFQETQYF.

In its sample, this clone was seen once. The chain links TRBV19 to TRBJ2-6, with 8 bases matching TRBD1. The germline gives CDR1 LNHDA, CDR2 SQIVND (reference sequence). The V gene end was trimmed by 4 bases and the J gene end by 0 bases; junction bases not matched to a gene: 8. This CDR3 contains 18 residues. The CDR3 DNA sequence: TGTGCCAGTAGTACTATGGGGACAGGAGTCTCTGGGGCCAACGTCCTGACTTTC. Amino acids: CASSTMGTGVSGANVLTF.

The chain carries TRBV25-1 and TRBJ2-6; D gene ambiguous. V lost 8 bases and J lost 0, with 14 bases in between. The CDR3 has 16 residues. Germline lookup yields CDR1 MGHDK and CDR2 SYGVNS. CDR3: CASPSGALSGANVLTF. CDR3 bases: TGTGCCAGCCCGTCGGGCGCCCTCTCTGGGGCCAACGTCCTGACTTTC.

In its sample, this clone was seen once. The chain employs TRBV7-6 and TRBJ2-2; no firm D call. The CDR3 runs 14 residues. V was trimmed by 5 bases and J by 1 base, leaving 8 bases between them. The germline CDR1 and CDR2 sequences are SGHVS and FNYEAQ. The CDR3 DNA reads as TGTGCCAGCAGCGTCGGTCAGAACACCGGGGAGCTGTTTTTT. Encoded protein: CASSVGQNTGELFF.

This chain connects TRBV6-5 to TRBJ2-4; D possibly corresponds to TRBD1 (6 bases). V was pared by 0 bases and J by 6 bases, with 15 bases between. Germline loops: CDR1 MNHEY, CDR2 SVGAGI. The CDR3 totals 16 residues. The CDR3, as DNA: TGTGCCAGCAGTTACTCGAGGCCAGGGGTGGGAAACATTCAGTACTTC. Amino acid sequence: CASSYSRPGVGNIQYF.

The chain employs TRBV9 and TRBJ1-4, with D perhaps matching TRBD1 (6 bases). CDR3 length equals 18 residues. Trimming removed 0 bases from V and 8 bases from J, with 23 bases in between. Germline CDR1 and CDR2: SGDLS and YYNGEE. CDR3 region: CASSVDGGASESLEKLFF. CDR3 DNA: TGTGCCAGCAGCGTAGATGGGGGCGCGTCGGAATCCCTAGAAAAACTGTTTTTT.

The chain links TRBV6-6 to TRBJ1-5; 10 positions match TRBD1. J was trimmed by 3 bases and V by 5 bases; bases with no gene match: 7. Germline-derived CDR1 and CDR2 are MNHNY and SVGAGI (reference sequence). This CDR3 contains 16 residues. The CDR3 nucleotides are TGTGCCAGCAGTCCACGGGACAGGGGTTTCAATCAGCCCCAGCATTTT. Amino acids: CASSPRDRGFNQPQHF.

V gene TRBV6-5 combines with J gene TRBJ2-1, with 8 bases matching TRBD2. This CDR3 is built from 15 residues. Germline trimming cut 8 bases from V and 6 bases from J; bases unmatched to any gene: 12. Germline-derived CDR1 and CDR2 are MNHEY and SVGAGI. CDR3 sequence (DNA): TGTGCCAGCCTCATAGTAGCGGGATCGGGCAATGAGCAGTTCTTC. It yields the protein CASLIVAGSGNEQFF.

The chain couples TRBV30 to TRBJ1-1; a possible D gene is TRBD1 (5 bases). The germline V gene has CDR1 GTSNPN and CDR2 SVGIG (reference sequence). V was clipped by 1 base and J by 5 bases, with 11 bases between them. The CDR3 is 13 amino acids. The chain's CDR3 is CAWSGQQGTEAFF. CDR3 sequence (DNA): TGTGCCTGGAGTGGGCAGCAGGGAACTGAAGCTTTCTTT.

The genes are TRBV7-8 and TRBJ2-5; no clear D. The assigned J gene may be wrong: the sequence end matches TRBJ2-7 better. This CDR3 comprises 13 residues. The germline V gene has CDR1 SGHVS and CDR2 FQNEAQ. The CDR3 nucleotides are TGTGCCAGCAGCTTAGGTTTCGTCTACGAGCAGTACTTC. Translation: CASSLGFVYEQYF.

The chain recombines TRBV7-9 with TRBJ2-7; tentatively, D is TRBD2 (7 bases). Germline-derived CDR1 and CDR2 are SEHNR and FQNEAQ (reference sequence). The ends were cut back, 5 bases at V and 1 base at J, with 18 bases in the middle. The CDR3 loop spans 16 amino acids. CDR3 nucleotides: TGTGCCAGCAGCCCACTACGGGGGCGGGAGTCCTACGAGCAGTACTTC. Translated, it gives CASSPLRGRESYEQYF.

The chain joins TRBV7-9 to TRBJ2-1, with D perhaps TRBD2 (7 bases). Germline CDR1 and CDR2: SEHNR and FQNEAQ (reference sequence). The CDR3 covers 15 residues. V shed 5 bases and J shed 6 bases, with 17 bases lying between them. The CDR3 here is CASSDVGGRGNEQFF. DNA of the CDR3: TGTGCCAGCAGCGACGTAGGGGGGAGGGGCAATGAGCAGTTCTTC.

The CDR3 region has the DNA TGTGCCAGCAGGGGAGGGGCTGGACAGCCCCAGCATTTT. This translates into CASRGGAGQPQHF. The chain employs TRBV2 and TRBJ1-5; the D gene is possibly TRBD1 (5 bases). The CDR3 is made up of 13 amino acids. With 6 bases removed from V and 7 bases from J, the gap between germline ends came to 13 bases. Per germline, CDR1 SNHLY and CDR2 FYNNEI.

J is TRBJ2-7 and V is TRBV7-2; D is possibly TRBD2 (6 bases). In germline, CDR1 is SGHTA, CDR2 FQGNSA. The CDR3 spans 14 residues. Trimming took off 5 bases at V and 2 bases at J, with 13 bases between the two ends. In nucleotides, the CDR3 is TGTGCCAGCAGCCGGGACTCCGAACCCTACGAGCAGTACTTC. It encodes CASSRDSEPYEQYF.

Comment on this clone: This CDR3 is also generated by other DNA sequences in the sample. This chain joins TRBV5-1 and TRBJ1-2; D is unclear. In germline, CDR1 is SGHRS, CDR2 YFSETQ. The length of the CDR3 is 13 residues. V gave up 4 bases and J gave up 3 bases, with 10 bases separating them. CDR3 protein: CASSPQGDYGYTF. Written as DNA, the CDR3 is TGCGCCAGCAGCCCACAAGGAGACTATGGCTACACCTTC.